This T cell receptor beta chain was captured by sequencing in a study of human CD8 memory T cell subsets. Germline values: CDR1 SGHTA, CDR2 FQGNSA. The CDR3 consists of 18 residues. UMI-labeled 5' RACE was used to make TCR beta libraries. TCRdb re-called the 5' RACE reads and catalogs CDR3 proteins one per entry, DNA excluded. The sample includes about 10,000 distinct CDR3 sequences. Comments on this clonotype: Its target is not known.

It was by negative magnetic separation that total CD8+ T cells were enriched. RNA was obtained from duplicate vials of roughly 150,000 sorted CD8+ T cells per subset. Study-wide findings and caveats: Stem-like memory and precursor exhausted T cell repertoires showed minimal mutual overlap.

The sequence came from a human donor in good health. Specimen: CD8+ T cells from PBMCs. J is TRBJ2-5 and V is TRBV7-2. The CDR3 here is CASSLVLGRKKDQETQYF.